The text below deals with one T cell receptor (beta chain). Its antigen is undetermined. PCR involved 60 Vbeta and 13 Jbeta primers. This table comes from immunoSEQ multiplex PCR, and its TCRdb copy is limited to in-frame clones, with some not included. The sample lists about 120,000 clones; 80% were seen once. The data were taken from a study of cytomegalovirus exposure and HLA in healthy donors. Whole-study results and caveats: Based on reports, TCR beta sequences accurately predicted HLA-A and HLA-B alleles for most subjects. It was reportedly the case that the classifier diagnosed cytomegalovirus status with high specificity and sensitivity.

The V segment lost 3 bases and the J segment 10 bases; nucleotides outside the gene matches: 7. Germline V CDR1 and CDR2: LNHDA, SQIVND (reference sequence). There are 16 residues in the CDR3. This chain links TRBV19 with TRBJ2-2, with TRBD2 matching 14 bases. The material sequenced was PBMCs. This sequence was found in a man aged 50-59 years in good health and CMV-seronegative. The CDR3 reads CASSMGTSGRAEELFF. The CDR3 region has the DNA TGTGCCAGTAGTATGGGGACTAGCGGGAGAGCTGAGGAGCTGTTTTTT.